The clone carrying this TCR beta chain came up many times. The antigen is unknown. Investigators prepared the TCR beta libraries by applying iRepertoire HTBI primers and Arm-PCR of CDR3 regions. Original methodology: From all samples, identification returned approximately 15 TRBJ and about 63 TRBV segments. TCRdb re-called the multiplex PCR reads with MiXCR, one entry per CDR3 protein. The V and J calls here are based on TCRdb, not the publication. The data show around 510,000 distinct CDR3 sequences, less than 25% seen once. The germline V gene has CDR1 MDHEN and CDR2 SYDVKM. This CDR3 comprises 14 residues. The germline V and J ends were trimmed by 6 bases and 6 bases, with 14 bases remaining between them. Time point indicated: persistent/refractory GD, antithyroid drugs over 5 years with positive TRAb. Preparation of the TCR library used RNA extracted from PBMCs. As collected, the peripheral blood samples measured 7.5 to 9 milliliters each and went into EDTA tubes.

This specimen belongs to a study of regulatory T cells in long-lasting Graves disease. Findings of the study overall: Those with persistent Graves' had less TCR diversity than newly diagnosed patients. The study found TRBV28, TRBJ1-2 and TRBJ2-5 favored in persistent disease.

The chain employs TRBV28 and TRBJ2-2; perhaps D is TRBD1 or TRBD2 (5 bases each). The clonotype was recovered from a female donor with Graves disease. The source was peripheral blood mononuclear cells (PBMCs), collected when the disease was refractory, from a patient treated with antithyroid drugs. CDR3 residues: CASRLWVGAGELFF. DNA for the CDR3: TGTGCCAGCAGATTGTGGGTGGGGGCCGGGGAGCTGTTTTTT.